Below, 6 T cell receptor beta chains from the same sample are listed, as sequenced in a study of PD-L1 blockade in urothelial cancer. Assay: immunoSEQ multiplex PCR; the TCRdb copy retains only in-frame clones and omits some. The sample holds tens of thousands of clones, nearly 90% seen once. The specimen comprised PBMCs, sampled around atezolizumab (anti-PD-L1) treatment. Receptor source: a man aged 55 to 70 with urothelial cancer.

The rearrangement joins TRBV7-3 to TRBJ1-6; D not certain. V was cut by 3 bases and J by 6 bases, with 6 bases left in between. The CDR3 totals 13 residues. Germline V gene sequence: CDR1 SGHTA, CDR2 FQGTGA. DNA for the CDR3: TGTGCCAGCAGCTTGTGGAGTAATTCACCCCTCCACTTT. Translated, it gives CASSLWSNSPLHF.

The chain employs TRBV11-3 and TRBJ2-1, with 12 bases that match TRBD1. CDR1 is SGHNT, CDR2 YENEEA, per germline. After removal of 5 bases from V and 6 bases from J, the junction contained 11 bases not matched to a gene. The CDR3 loop spans 17 amino acids. In DNA, the CDR3 is TGTGCCAGCAGCCACCGGGACAGGGGGCATCTGGGCAATGAGCAGTTCTTC. It is translated as CASSHRDRGHLGNEQFF.

The V and J genes are TRBV28 and TRBJ2-5; possible D gene TRBD1, 6 bases. Germline CDR1 and CDR2: MDHEN and SYDVKM. Trimming cost V 6 bases and J 5 bases, with 19 bases left between them. The CDR3 length is 15 residues. The CDR3 loop is CASSPDRSWGETQYF. The DNA for the CDR3 is TGTGCCAGCAGCCCTGACAGGTCCTGGGGGGAGACCCAGTACTTC.

This clone was recorded only once. The CDR3 spells CATRFGASGGEDTQYF. In DNA, the CDR3 is TGTGCCACCAGGTTCGGGGCTAGCGGGGGGGAAGATACGCAGTATTTT. The chain is built from TRBV28 and TRBJ2-3; 12 bases map to TRBD2. The CDR3 loop spans 16 amino acids. The germline gives CDR1 MDHEN, CDR2 SYDVKM. V lost 10 bases, J lost 5 bases, and 13 bases stayed unmatched.

The V and J genes are TRBV20-1 and TRBJ1-1, with a tentative D call TRBD1 (5 bases). This CDR3 region has 11 residues. Germline V gene lookup returns CDR1 DFQATT and CDR2 SNEGSKA (reference sequence). Trimming took 3 bases from V and 4 from J, leaving 6 bases between them. The CDR3 is CSASRGTEAFF. The CDR3 DNA follows: TGCAGTGCTAGTAGGGGCACTGAAGCTTTCTTT.

This clone came up a few times. The J gene is TRBJ1-6, the V gene TRBV14; D not certain. V shed 6 bases and J shed 8 bases, with 11 bases lying between them. From germline, CDR1 is SGHDN and CDR2 FVKESK. The CDR3 totals 13 residues. Here the CDR3 DNA reads TGTGCCAGCAGTCTAGGTTTGGATTCACCCCTCCACTTT. Protein product: CASSLGLDSPLHF. The whole variable domain, filled in from reference TRBV14 and TRBJ1-6, reads EAGVTQFPSHSVIEKGQTVTLRCDPISGHDNLYWYRRVMGKEIKFLLHFVKESKQDESGMPNNRFLAERTGGTYSTLKVQPAELEDSGVYFCASSLGLDSPLHFGNGTRLTVT.